Listed here are 21 T cell receptor beta chains from one sample, sequenced in a study of beta chain features in type 1 diabetes. Study-wide results and limits: Within each of all four CD4+ subsets, Type 1 diabetes patients had TCRB CDR3s that were moderately but significantly shorter.

Their cognate antigens are unknown. Reverse transcription of all isolated RNA meant that expressed TCRB transcripts were sequenced. The table came from immunoSEQ multiplex PCR; TCRdb's copy has only in-frame clones and leaves some out. The sample yields around 710,000 clones, around an eighth seen once. Sequencing was carried out using naive CD4+ T cells from blood. These receptors were obtained from a man under 40 with type 1 diabetes.

The genes are TRBV19 and TRBJ1-5, with no clear D. Germline V gene lookup returns CDR1 LNHDA and CDR2 SQIVND (reference sequence). With 3 bases removed from V and 4 bases from J, the gap between germline ends came to 13 bases. The CDR3 totals 15 residues. CDR3 DNA sequence: TGTGCCAGTAGTATTGAAGGAAGGACTAATCAGCCCCAGCATTTT. Translation: CASSIEGRTNQPQHF.

This clone was found once. This chain connects TRBV9 to TRBJ1-4, with 9 nucleotides matching TRBD1. Germline CDR1 is SGDLS and CDR2 is YYNGEE. This CDR3 contains 15 residues. The V gene end was trimmed by 3 bases and the J gene end by 7 bases; junction bases not matched to a gene: 7. CDR3 sequence reads: CASSADRGNGEKLFF. The CDR3 region has the DNA TGTGCCAGCAGCGCCGACAGGGGGAATGGTGAAAAACTGTTTTTT.

The rearrangement links TRBV19 to TRBJ1-2; D remains ambiguous. With 3 bases removed from V and 4 bases from J, the gap between germline ends came to 9 bases. The germline CDR1 and CDR2 sequences are LNHDA and SQIVND (reference sequence). CDR3 length: 13 amino acids. The CDR3 protein is CASSITELYGYTF. The CDR3 DNA reads TGTGCCAGTAGTATTACTGAACTCTATGGCTACACCTTC. Based on the CDR3 plus reference TRBV19 and TRBJ1-2, the full variable domain is DGGITQSPKYLFRKEGQNVTLSCEQNLNHDAMYWYRQDPGQGLRLIYYSQIVNDFQKGDIAEGYSVSREKKESFPLTVTSAQKNPTAFYLCASSITELYGYTFGSGTRLTVV.

V gene TRBV25-1 combines with J gene TRBJ2-5; TRBD1 matches 8 bases. Germline V lookup: CDR1 MGHDK, CDR2 SYGVNS. This CDR3 has 17 amino acids. Unmatched junction bases numbered 14, after V lost 3 bases and J lost 5 bases. The CDR3 DNA reads TGTGCCAGCAGTGAGGGCACGACAGGGGTATGGAGGGAGACCCAGTACTTC. Residues: CASSEGTTGVWRETQYF.

This clone was counted between two and nine times. The V call is TRBV19, the J call TRBJ2-1, with D unresolved. Germline V gives CDR1 LNHDA, CDR2 SQIVND (reference sequence). The CDR3 is 15 amino acids. The V end lost 5 bases, the J end lost 3 bases, and 14 bases lay between the germline ends. The DNA of the CDR3 is TGTGCCAGTAGTCCTCACCGTGCAGACTACAATGAGCAGTTCTTC. Its protein is CASSPHRADYNEQFF.

The chain couples TRBV28 to TRBJ2-7; tentatively, D is TRBD1 (5 bases). Deletions cut 6 bases from V and 3 bases from J, with 18 bases between. The CDR3 spans 15 residues. Germline CDR1 and CDR2: MDHEN and SYDVKM. CDR3 amino acids: CASRSSPGQNYEQYF. CDR3 DNA sequence: TGTGCCAGCAGATCCTCACCAGGGCAGAACTACGAGCAGTACTTC.

The table lists this clone with a few counts. The V call is TRBV27, the J call TRBJ2-7; 7 positions agree with TRBD1. Per the germline V gene, CDR1 is MNHEY and CDR2 is SMNVEV (reference sequence). CDR3 length: 14 amino acids. The V segment lost 8 bases and the J segment 2 bases; nucleotides outside the gene matches: 9. The CDR3 reads CASHGWDSPYEQYF. CDR3 bases: TGTGCCAGCCACGGGTGGGACAGTCCCTACGAGCAGTACTTC.

This clone was picked up a small number of times. The genes are TRBV28 and TRBJ2-3; no clear D. The CDR3 consists of 16 residues. The ends were cut back, 5 bases at V and 2 bases at J, with 17 bases in the middle. Looked up from germline, CDR1 is MDHEN and CDR2 is SYDVKM. The chain's CDR3 is CASSGSDRALTDTQYF. CDR3 coding DNA: TGTGCCAGCAGTGGATCGGACCGGGCCCTCACAGATACGCAGTATTTT.

This clone was found a few times. CDR3 sequence reads: CSVGQGSYEQYF. The CDR3 DNA follows: TGCAGCGTTGGACAGGGGTCCTACGAGCAGTACTTC. The chain employs TRBV29-1 and TRBJ2-7; TRBD1 agrees at 8 bases. There are 12 residues in the CDR3. V was pared by 4 bases and J by 1 base, with 0 bases of the junction left unmatched. CDR1 is SQVTM and CDR2 is ANQGSEA in the germline V gene.

The V and J genes are TRBV6-6 and TRBJ1-2; D gene uncertain. The ends were cut back, 2 bases at V and 7 bases at J, with 11 bases in the middle. Germline CDR1 and CDR2: MNHNY and SVGAGI (reference sequence). CDR3 length equals 13 residues. The CDR3 loop reads CASSYTADFGYTF. CDR3 bases: TGTGCCAGCAGTTACACGGCAGATTTTGGCTACACCTTC.

The DNA of the CDR3 is TGTGCCAGTAGCCTCCGGACAGAAAGTCAAGAGACCCAGTACTTC. It specifies CASSLRTESQETQYF. The chain combines TRBV19 with TRBJ2-5, with D possibly being TRBD1 (6 bases). The CDR3 is 15 residues long. V lost 6 bases and J lost 2, with 16 bases in between. Germline-derived CDR1 and CDR2 are LNHDA and SQIVND (reference sequence).

The rearrangement joins TRBV28 to TRBJ2-5, with D possibly matching TRBD2 (5 bases). Trimming stripped 6 bases from V and 2 bases from J, with 22 bases between. Germline V gene lookup returns CDR1 MDHEN and CDR2 SYDVKM. This CDR3 region has 17 residues. The CDR3 DNA sequence: TGTGCCAGCAGACCCACTCCTACTAGAAATAGACAAGAGACCCAGTACTTC. It encodes CASRPTPTRNRQETQYF.

This clone appeared a few times. Other DNA sequences in the same sample also yield this CDR3. The chain carries TRBV4-3 and TRBJ1-3; the D is unclear. Per germline, CDR1 LGHNA and CDR2 YSLEER. This CDR3 has 15 amino acids. V lost 0 bases, J lost 0 bases, and 6 bases lay in between. The CDR3: CASSQEGGSGNTIYF. The CDR3 DNA is TGCGCCAGCAGCCAAGAGGGTGGCTCTGGAAACACCATATATTTT.

The rearrangement joins TRBV5-1 to TRBJ1-5; 8 nucleotides align to TRBD1. The J segment lost 3 bases and the V segment lost 4 bases, leaving 3 bases of the junction unmatched. Germline V CDR1 and CDR2: SGHRS, YFSETQ. The CDR3 extends over 14 amino acids. The CDR3 DNA sequence: TGCGCCAGCAGCCTGACAGGGGCCAATCAGCCCCAGCATTTT. Its protein is CASSLTGANQPQHF.

The sample holds a few counts of this clone. Additional DNA sequences in this sample encode the identical CDR3. The gene calls are TRBV7-9 and TRBJ2-1, with 10 bases matching TRBD1. Germline V lookup: CDR1 SEHNR, CDR2 FQNEAQ (reference sequence). This CDR3 is 15 amino acids long. The V and J ends lost 5 bases and 2 bases, in that order; junction bases with no gene match: 3. CDR3 DNA: TGTGCCAGCAGCCTAGGACAGGGGGCCTACAATGAGCAGTTCTTC. Residues: CASSLGQGAYNEQFF.

This clone appeared a few times. Other DNA sequences within the sample encode an identical CDR3. The chain uses TRBV6-1 and TRBJ2-5; D unclear. The CDR3 loop spans 13 amino acids. The V end lost 2 bases, the J end lost 1 base, and 5 bases lay between the germline ends. CDR1 is MNHNS and CDR2 is SASEGT in the germline V gene. In DNA, the CDR3 is TGTGCCAGCAGTGAAAGGCTCCAAGAGACCCAGTACTTC. Amino acids: CASSERLQETQYF.

The rearrangement uses TRBV18 and TRBJ1-4; possible D gene TRBD1, 5 bases. The CDR3 covers 12 residues. Looked up from germline, CDR1 is KGHSH and CDR2 is LQKENI. Trimming shortened V by 8 bases and J by 5 bases, and 9 bases separated the two germline ends. The CDR3 loop reads CASRGSNEKLFF. The CDR3 coding sequence is TGTGCCAGCCGGGGGTCGAATGAAAAACTGTTTTTT. Full variable domain (missing parts from reference TRBV18 and TRBJ1-4): NAGVMQNPRHLVRRRGQEARLRCSPMKGHSHVYWYRQLPEEGLKFMVYLQKENIIDESGMPKERFSAEFPKEGPSILRIQQVVRGDSAAYFCASRGSNEKLFFGSGTQLSVL.

This clone was observed a few times. The chain has TRBV14 and TRBJ1-1; D may be TRBD1 (5 bases). The V gene lost 4 bases and the J gene lost 0 bases, with 18 bases spanning the gap. Germline lookup yields CDR1 SGHDN and CDR2 FVKESK. This CDR3 has 17 amino acids. This chain's CDR3 is CASSPLHLAGVNTEAFF. CDR3 in DNA: TGTGCCAGCAGCCCCCTTCACTTGGCGGGGGTGAACACTGAAGCTTTCTTT.

This chain joins TRBV9 and TRBJ1-5, with TRBD1 matching 11 bases. Trimming cost V 4 bases and J 7 bases; bases outside gene matches: 10. This CDR3 has 16 amino acids. Per the germline V gene, CDR1 is SGDLS and CDR2 is YYNGEE. As DNA, the CDR3 is TGTGCCAGCAGCTTTAGGACAGGGGGCGGAGGGCAGCCCCAGCATTTT. Amino acid sequence: CASSFRTGGGGQPQHF.

CDR3 in DNA: TGTGCCAGCAGCCCTGGGACACCTCAAGAGACCCAGTACTTC. It is translated as CASSPGTPQETQYF. V is TRBV5-4 and J is TRBJ2-5, with D possibly matching TRBD1 (6 bases). V was trimmed by 4 bases and J by 2 bases, leaving 12 bases between them. The CDR3 extends over 14 amino acids. From germline, CDR1 is SGHNT and CDR2 YYREEE (reference sequence).

CDR3 bases: TGTGCCAGCAGCCTCGACCCCACCGGGGAGCTGTTTTTT. Translating it yields CASSLDPTGELFF. The chain has TRBV2 and TRBJ2-2, with D unresolved. CDR1 is SNHLY and CDR2 is FYNNEI in the germline V gene. This CDR3 comprises 13 residues. V lost 6 bases to trimming and J lost 4 bases, with 9 bases between them.